Presented here are 21 T cell receptor beta chains from one specimen sequenced in a study of blood T cells in healthy people across ages. A sample-barcoded 5' primer and a J-beta primer mix were used in a second PCR of roughly 7 to 11 cycles. TCRdb recomputed calls from the 5' RACE reads with MiXCR, one row per CDR3 protein. The sample carries about 770,000 distinct CDR3 sequences, around 42% recorded once. Sequences were obtained from blood. The receptors derive from a man aged 55 to 70 in good health.

This clonotype was seen a handful of times. The rearrangement links TRBV7-3 to TRBJ2-7; D is undetermined. Germline V gene sequence: CDR1 SGHTA, CDR2 FQGTGA. The CDR3 sequence is 12 residues long. The V end was cut by 1 base, the J end by 3 bases, with 4 bases between. The CDR3 loop reads CASSLRYYEQYF. The CDR3 DNA reads as TGTGCCAGCAGCTTAAGATACTACGAGCAGTACTTC.

The chain carries TRBV7-9 and TRBJ2-1; no clear D gene. Between the trimmed V and J ends, which lost 4 bases and 5 bases, there was a span of 12 bases. This CDR3 has 14 residues. Germline V gives CDR1 SEHNR, CDR2 FQNEAQ (reference sequence). CDR3 residues: CASSSTDGHNEQFF. In nucleotides, the CDR3 is TGTGCCAGCAGCTCGACGGACGGACACAATGAGCAGTTCTTC.

This clonotype was observed at least ten times. The V gene is TRBV12-3 or TRBV12-4, the J gene TRBJ2-7; TRBD1 agrees at 9 bases. Trimming removed 4 bases from V and 3 bases from J; junction bases left unmatched: 4. There are 14 residues in the CDR3. The CDR3 here is CASSSPGQGYEQYF. The CDR3 DNA sequence: TGTGCCAGCAGTTCCCCGGGACAGGGCTACGAGCAGTACTTC.

This clonotype was found a few times. The rearrangement uses TRBV9 and TRBJ1-2; possible D gene TRBD1, 6 bases. The CDR3 consists of 14 residues. V was trimmed by 1 base and J by 7 bases, leaving 14 bases between them. Germline assignment: CDR1 SGDLS and CDR2 YYNGEE. This CDR3 reads CASSVSGVVGGYTF. DNA for the CDR3: TGTGCCAGCAGCGTATCAGGGGTTGTGGGTGGCTACACCTTC.

Ten or more counts support this clonotype. This chain uses TRBV25-1 with TRBJ2-7; D is uncertain. Per germline, CDR1 MGHDK and CDR2 SYGVNS. Trimming left V 3 bases short and J 4 bases short, with 7 bases between. CDR3 length: 12 amino acids. This chain's CDR3 is CASSDVSYEQYF. The CDR3 DNA reads TGTGCCAGCAGTGATGTAAGTTACGAGCAGTACTTC.

V and J are TRBV2 and TRBJ2-5; D not certain. The CDR3 is 11 residues long. Germline lookup yields CDR1 SNHLY and CDR2 FYNNEI. Trimming took 7 bases from V and 5 from J, leaving 8 bases between them. CDR3 sequence reads: CASTVLETQYF. In nucleotides, the CDR3 is TGTGCCAGCACCGTATTGGAGACCCAGTACTTC.

This clonotype was observed many times. The chain recombines TRBV12-3 or TRBV12-4 with TRBJ2-5, with 8 bases that match TRBD2. CDR3 length: 14 residues. V lost 3 bases and J lost 1; bases outside the gene matches: 1. The CDR3 nucleotides are TGTGCCAGCAGTTTGGGGACTAGCCAAGAGACCCAGTACTTC. Its translation: CASSLGTSQETQYF.

This clonotype was detected only a few times. The chain has TRBV20-1 and TRBJ1-6; the match to TRBD1 covers 8 bases. The CDR3 extends over 17 amino acids. Losses at the gene ends were 5 bases for V and 7 bases for J; bases not matched to a gene: 16. From germline, CDR1 is DFQATT and CDR2 SNEGSKA (reference sequence). This CDR3 reads CSAPDLFGQGQNSPLHF. The CDR3 region has the DNA TGCAGTGCTCCTGACCTATTTGGACAGGGACAGAATTCACCCCTCCACTTT.

This chain joins TRBV15 and TRBJ2-1; no definite D call. In germline, CDR1 is LNHNV, CDR2 YYDKDF (reference sequence). The CDR3 runs to 15 residues. V gave up 5 bases and J gave up 7 bases, with 18 bases separating them. CDR3 coding DNA: TGTGCCACCAGCTTGGGCGTCCCCATGGGGAATGAGCAGTTCTTC. Its translation is CATSLGVPMGNEQFF. Filled out from reference TRBV15 and TRBJ2-1, the complete variable domain reads DAMVIQNPRYQVTQFGKPVTLSCSQTLNHNVMYWYQQKSSQAPKLLFHYYDKDFNNEADTPDNFQSRRPNTSFCFLDIRSPGLGDTAMYLCATSLGVPMGNEQFFGPGTRLTVL.

This clonotype was counted a few times. The DNA of the CDR3 is TGTGCCAGCAGTATCATGGGAGACCCCGGCGAGCAGTACTTC. Its translation is CASSIMGDPGEQYF. The chain has TRBV27 and TRBJ2-7; D may be TRBD2 (5 bases). Germline CDR1 reads MNHEY; CDR2 reads SMNVEV (reference sequence). V lost 5 bases and J 6 bases, leaving 17 bases between the germline ends. The CDR3 is made up of 14 amino acids.

The chain joins TRBV6-1 to TRBJ1-5; 8 bases map to TRBD1. With 3 bases clipped from V and 0 bases from J, the junction kept 7 bases outside the gene matches. Germline loops: CDR1 MNHNS, CDR2 SASEGT. The CDR3 extends over 17 amino acids. The CDR3: CASSDGQGTYSNQPQHF. The CDR3 nucleotides are TGTGCCAGCAGTGATGGACAGGGAACATATAGCAATCAGCCCCAGCATTTT.

This chain links TRBV5-6 with TRBJ2-7; D gene ambiguous. The germline V gene has CDR1 SGHDT and CDR2 YYEEEE. The V end lost 0 bases, the J end lost 0 bases, and 10 bases lay between the germline ends. This CDR3 comprises 15 residues. CDR3 amino acids: CASSLGRATSYEQYF. DNA for the CDR3: TGTGCCAGCAGCTTGGGTCGGGCAACCTCCTACGAGCAGTACTTC. The full variable domain, rest sourced from reference TRBV5-6 and TRBJ2-7, is DAGVTQSPTHLIKTRGQQVTLRCSPKSGHDTVSWYQQALGQGPQFIFQYYEEEERQRGNFPDRFSGHQFPNYSSELNVNALLLGDSALYLCASSLGRATSYEQYFGPGTRLTVT.

V is TRBV5-1 and J is TRBJ2-5; possible D gene TRBD2, 6 bases. Trimming shortened V by 2 bases and J by 1 base, and 9 bases separated the two germline ends. This CDR3 has 14 residues. Germline V gene data show CDR1 as SGHRS and CDR2 as YFSETQ. CDR3 coding DNA: TGCGCCAGCAGCTTAAGCGGGTTCCAAGAGACCCAGTACTTC. It is translated as CASSLSGFQETQYF.

This chain connects TRBV12-3 or TRBV12-4 to TRBJ1-2; D not resolved. The CDR3 is 11 amino acids. Trimming shortened V by 6 bases and J by 8 bases, and 10 bases separated the two germline ends. The CDR3 DNA follows: TGTGCCAGCAGGGTAGGGTGGGGCTACACCTTC. It codes for CASRVGWGYTF.

This clonotype occurred many times. The chain combines TRBV5-1 with TRBJ2-1; 9 bases match TRBD2. The V and J ends lost 2 bases and 4 bases, in that order; junction bases with no gene match: 10. CDR3 length: 17 residues. Per the germline V gene, CDR1 is SGHRS and CDR2 is YFSETQ. This chain's CDR3 is CASSFRGGAGRYNEQFF. The CDR3 coding sequence is TGCGCCAGCAGCTTCCGCGGGGGGGCCGGTCGGTACAATGAGCAGTTCTTC. The full variable domain, its missing parts supplied by reference TRBV5-1 and TRBJ2-1, is KAGVTQTPRYLIKTRGQQVTLSCSPISGHRSVSWYQQTPGQGLQFLFEYFSETQRNKGNFPGRFSGRQFSNSRSEMNVSTLELGDSALYLCASSFRGGAGRYNEQFFGPGTRLTVL.

Written as DNA, the CDR3 is TGTGCCAGCAGCCAAGAGCTCAGGGCTGGCTTGGTTTACAATGAGCAGTACTTC. This gives the protein CASSQELRAGLVYNEQYF. V is TRBV14 and J is TRBJ2-1, with D possibly TRBD1 on 5 matching bases. The better agreement between TRBJ2-7 and the DNA end casts doubt on the J call. The CDR3 loop spans 18 amino acids. Germline V lookup: CDR1 SGHDN, CDR2 FVKESK.

This clonotype showed up just a few times. This chain connects TRBV3-1 to TRBJ2-1, with TRBD2 matching over 8 bases. Looked up from germline, CDR1 is LGHDT and CDR2 is YNNKEL (reference sequence). The CDR3 covers 18 residues. The V and J ends lost 3 bases and 6 bases, in that order; junction bases with no gene match: 16. CDR3 coding DNA: TGTGCCAGCAGCCATACTCTCTTTGGCGGGGGGAAAAGCAATGAGCAGTTCTTC. Its translation is CASSHTLFGGGKSNEQFF.

This clonotype was seen a few times. V is TRBV20-1 and J is TRBJ1-6; D not resolved. The V end lost 2 bases, the J end lost 9 bases, and 8 bases lay between the germline ends. This CDR3 is built from 12 residues. The germline gives CDR1 DFQATT, CDR2 SNEGSKA (reference sequence). The CDR3 spells CSARPTGSPLHF. For the CDR3, the DNA is TGCAGTGCTAGACCGACTGGTTCACCCCTCCACTTT.

This clonotype was seen a few times. The chain joins TRBV6-5 to TRBJ2-7; a possible D gene is TRBD2 (5 bases). V lost 5 bases and J 4 bases, leaving 15 bases between the germline ends. The CDR3 has 14 residues. CDR1 is MNHEY and CDR2 is SVGAGI in the germline V gene. DNA for the CDR3: TGTGCCAGCAGTCGCGAGCGGTGGGTTTACGAGCAGTACTTC. Residues: CASSRERWVYEQYF.

This clonotype was observed a few times. The chain couples TRBV5-1 to TRBJ1-2; D gene ambiguous. The germline V gene has CDR1 SGHRS and CDR2 YFSETQ. Trimming removed 1 base from V and 0 bases from J, with 10 bases in between. This CDR3 is 15 amino acids long. The CDR3 is CASSLLAVANYGYTF. CDR3 sequence (DNA): TGCGCCAGCAGCTTGTTGGCGGTAGCTAACTATGGCTACACCTTC. The complete variable domain, with remaining parts taken from reference TRBV5-1 and TRBJ1-2, reads KAGVTQTPRYLIKTRGQQVTLSCSPISGHRSVSWYQQTPGQGLQFLFEYFSETQRNKGNFPGRFSGRQFSNSRSEMNVSTLELGDSALYLCASSLLAVANYGYTFGSGTRLTVV.

This chain links TRBV7-3 with TRBJ1-5; D unclear. Trimming left V 1 base short and J 7 bases short, with 8 bases between. Per germline, CDR1 SGHTA and CDR2 FQGTGA. There are 13 residues in the CDR3. This CDR3 reads CASSLNGQQPQHF. CDR3 DNA: TGTGCCAGCAGCTTAAATGGGCAACAGCCCCAGCATTTT. The entire variable domain, with the rest obtained from reference TRBV7-3 and TRBJ1-5, is as follows: GAGVSQTPSNKVTEKGKYVELRCDPISGHTALYWYRQSLGQGPEFLIYFQGTGAADDSGLPNDRFFAVRPEGSVSTLKIQRTERGDSAVYLCASSLNGQQPQHFGDGTRLSIL.